Listed here is a single T cell receptor (beta chain). What this receptor recognizes is not known. Base qualities are not recorded, but no much larger clone differs from it by a single base. The immunoSEQ Assay, a bias-controlled multiplex PCR, was used to amplify TCRbeta CDR3 regions from genomic DNA. The study's processing was this. The number of nucleated cells in each sample was estimated by amplification of reference gene primers within the assay. Sequence reads were collapsed and filtered to measure the absolute abundance of every unique TCRbeta CDR3 rearrangement. Productive Simpson clonality was computed per sample as the square root of Simpson's diversity index over productive rearrangements. TCRdb limited this immuneACCESS table to in-frame rearrangements with V and J called. A share of clones is missing; checked studies link under half to unresolved V genes, and the rest is unexplained. V, J and clone size are taken as reported in that table, and D and trimming were inferred from the DNA itself. The sample table lists around 100,000 clones, roughly 80% of them with a count of one. The ten biggest clones cover roughly 3.4% of the sample.

The collaborating institutions used their own protocols to collect whole blood in K2EDTA tubes. For TCRbeta analysis, collaborators shipped samples in one of three forms: frozen whole blood, isolated PBMCs, or DNA extracted from either of those sample types. The cysteine opens and the phenylalanine closes a CDR3 of 16 amino acids. Only CDR3 DNA remains: 48 bases, in frame from the first base. Trimmed from V: 5 bases; trimmed from J: 5 bases; junction bases lacking a gene match: 14. CDR1 and CDR2, looked up from the germline V gene (reference sequence), are LNHDA and SQIVND. The data derive from a study of blood T cell repertoires in COVID-19 (dated by TCRdb to about 2020). With regard to the full study: The collaborator samples originated in the United States, Italy and Spain and spanned the acute and convalescent phases of COVID-19. The material from the prospective study consisted of cDNA or gDNA derived from T cells, B-cell-depleted T cells, or PBMCs. The samples were drawn from two sources: the first 160 participants of the ongoing ImmuneRACE study, and fewer than 1,500 subjects contributed by 6 global collaborators. Where available, HLA class I and class II types were obtained from metadata supplied by the sample provider rather than from assay-based typing. Sample metadata almost always included a de-identified subject ID, COVID-19 status, age in years and sex. Subjects who had been exposed to COVID-19, were actively infected with it, or had recovered from it provided the deeply sampled blood TCRbeta repertoires that made up the dataset. A freely available public database, intended as a resource for researchers studying the immune response to SARS-CoV-2, is where the repertoires were released. The paper's findings and limits, for the study overall: Clinical and demographic metadata were provided uncurated, with the amount varying by source and participant.

The material sequenced was peripheral blood. The rearranged chain carries TRBV19 and TRBJ2-5; TRBD2 lines up with 7 middle nucleotides. The receptor comes from a woman of 80 years or more with active or convalescent COVID-19. The CDR3 region reads CASSSTRLAGVETQYF. DNA sequence: TGTGCCAGTAGTTCCACGCGGCTCGCGGGAGTGGAGACCCAGTACTTC.